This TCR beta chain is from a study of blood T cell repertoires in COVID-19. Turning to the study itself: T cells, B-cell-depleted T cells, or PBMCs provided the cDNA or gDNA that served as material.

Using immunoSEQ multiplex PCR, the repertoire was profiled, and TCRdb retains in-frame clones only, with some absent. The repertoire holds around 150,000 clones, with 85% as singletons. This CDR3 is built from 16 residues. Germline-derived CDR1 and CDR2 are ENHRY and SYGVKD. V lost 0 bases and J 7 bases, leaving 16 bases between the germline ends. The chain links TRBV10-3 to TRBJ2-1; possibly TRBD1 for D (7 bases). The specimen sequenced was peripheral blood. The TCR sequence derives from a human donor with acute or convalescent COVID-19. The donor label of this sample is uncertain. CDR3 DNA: TGTGCCATCAGTGAGTCGTCAGGGGGGCGCGGGAATGAGCAGTTCTTC. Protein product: CAISESSGGRGNEQFF.